This T cell receptor beta chain was found in a study of T cells in Graves' hyperthyroidism and ophthalmopathy. Study as a whole: Once the initial diagnosis was made, peripheral blood was obtained before any treatment. Overall study results and limits: Blood held most thyroid clonotypes expanded above 0.001 frequency.

Notes on this clonotype: Its antigen is not identified.

The diagnoses drew upon clinical symptoms, serum thyroxine and TRAb, thyroid ultrasound and orbital computed tomography. Amplification targeted TCR beta CDR3 regions from RNA transcripts. First-round RT-PCR targeting the TCR CDR3 was performed with the HTBI primer set. TCRdb passed the multiplex PCR reads through MiXCR, listing each CDR3 protein once. The table records about 160,000 distinct CDR3 sequences, 8% to 9.5% of them present only once. The sequence was collected from a woman under 30 with Graves' hyperthyroidism that later progressed to Graves' ophthalmopathy. Material for sequencing was blood.

The CDR3 loop reads CSVTLTGGRQETQYF. CDR3 DNA: TGCAGCGTTACCCTGACAGGGGGACGCCAAGAGACCCAGTACTTC. This rearrangement joins TRBV29-1 to TRBJ2-5; the match to TRBD1 covers 9 bases. Germline CDR1 is SQVTM and CDR2 is ANQGSEA. CDR3 length: 15 amino acids. V was pared by 5 bases and J by 1 base, with 8 bases of the junction left unmatched.